What follows are 10 T cell receptor beta chains derived from one specimen sequenced in a study of Tregs in tolerant kidney transplant recipients. Assay used: immunoSEQ multiplex PCR; TCRdb lists only in-frame clones, some missing. The sample lists 80,000 to 90,000 clones; approximately 94% were seen once. Sequenced: CD8+ T cells from blood. The source is a human donor in good health.

This clone was observed once. The rearrangement uses TRBV4-1 and TRBJ2-5; 8 bases are a match to TRBD2. V shed 0 bases, J shed 6 bases, and the junction held 12 bases outside the gene matches. Germline V gene data show CDR1 as MGHRA and CDR2 as YSYEKL. The CDR3 is 17 residues long. CDR3 DNA sequence: TGCGCCAGCAGCCAAGATGGGAGCGGGGGACCTTATCAGACCCAGTACTTC. As protein: CASSQDGSGGPYQTQYF.

The chain carries TRBV6-5 and TRBJ2-7; D not resolved. Germline V lookup: CDR1 MNHEY, CDR2 SVGAGI. Trimming stripped 0 bases from V and 3 bases from J, with 15 bases between. The CDR3 spans 16 residues. Here the CDR3 reads CASSYSSRHYFYEQYF. The CDR3 nucleotides are TGTGCCAGCAGTTACTCGAGTCGTCACTACTTCTACGAGCAGTACTTC.

The chain links TRBV7-9 to TRBJ1-4, with a weak D call TRBD1 (5 bases). The CDR3 runs 15 residues. CDR1 is SEHNR and CDR2 is FQNEAQ in the germline V gene (reference sequence). The V end lost 4 bases, the J end lost 7 bases, and 16 bases lay between the germline ends. CDR3 nucleotide sequence: TGTGCCAGCAGCTCCTGGAAGGCGGGGGTTGAAAAACTGTTTTTT. It yields the protein CASSSWKAGVEKLFF.

The gene calls are TRBV7-8 and TRBJ2-2; D gene ambiguous. The CDR3 runs to 14 residues. From germline, CDR1 is SGHVS and CDR2 FQNEAQ. Trimming took 1 base from V and 2 from J, leaving 5 bases between them. CDR3 region: CASSLVGNTGELFF. The CDR3 DNA is TGTGCCAGCAGCTTAGTGGGAAACACCGGGGAGCTGTTTTTT.

The chain recombines TRBV4-1 with TRBJ1-4; 8 bases fit TRBD1. After removal of 8 bases from V and 5 bases from J, the junction contained 4 bases not matched to a gene. The CDR3 runs to 13 residues. Germline CDR1 MGHRA, CDR2 YSYEKL. CDR3 in amino acids: CASLGTGNEKLFF. Written as DNA, the CDR3 is TGCGCCAGCCTGGGGACAGGAAATGAAAAACTGTTTTTT.

The chain's CDR3 is CASSSGGREDTQYF. The CDR3 DNA sequence: TGTGCCAGCAGCTCCGGGGGCCGGGAAGATACGCAGTATTTT. The chain has TRBV6-5 and TRBJ2-3, with D tentatively TRBD1 or TRBD2 (6 bases each). Germline values: CDR1 MNHEY, CDR2 SVGAGI. V was trimmed by 6 bases and J by 5 bases, leaving 15 bases between them. The CDR3 loop spans 14 amino acids.

The gene calls are TRBV19 and TRBJ2-1; 7 positions agree with TRBD2. The CDR3 runs 19 residues. Germline V gene lookup returns CDR1 LNHDA and CDR2 SQIVND (reference sequence). V lost 5 bases and J lost 8; bases outside the gene matches: 24. CDR3 loop: CASSLIGVVAGDVGDEQFF. The DNA of the CDR3 is TGTGCCAGTAGTTTGATCGGGGTGGTTGCGGGAGATGTTGGCGATGAGCAGTTCTTC.

For this clone: At the DNA level, this CDR3 is encoded by other sequences in the same sample as well. The chain recombines TRBV7-2 with TRBJ2-7, with a tentative D call TRBD1 (5 bases). The V gene lost 2 bases and the J gene lost 6 bases, with 20 bases spanning the gap. The germline gives CDR1 SGHTA, CDR2 FQGNSA. This CDR3 is built from 16 residues. In nucleotides, the CDR3 is TGTGCCAGCAGCTTACGGGCATGGGGCTTCGATAGCGAGCAGTACTTC. It codes for CASSLRAWGFDSEQYF.

The chain employs TRBV5-6 and TRBJ2-7; D gene uncertain. V was cut by 0 bases and J by 3 bases, with 4 bases left in between. CDR3 length: 12 residues. The germline V gene has CDR1 SGHDT and CDR2 YYEEEE. The CDR3 DNA is TGTGCCAGCAGCTTGGATCTCTACGAGCAGTACTTC. Protein sequence: CASSLDLYEQYF.

J is TRBJ1-1 and V is TRBV12-5; 8 bases fit TRBD1. The CDR3 length is 14 residues. V lost 1 base and J lost 5; bases outside the gene matches: 3. Germline assignment: CDR1 LGHNT and CDR2 FRNRAP. The CDR3 protein is CASGLGTGMTEAFF. The CDR3 region has the DNA TGTGCTAGTGGTTTGGGGACAGGGATGACTGAAGCTTTCTTT.